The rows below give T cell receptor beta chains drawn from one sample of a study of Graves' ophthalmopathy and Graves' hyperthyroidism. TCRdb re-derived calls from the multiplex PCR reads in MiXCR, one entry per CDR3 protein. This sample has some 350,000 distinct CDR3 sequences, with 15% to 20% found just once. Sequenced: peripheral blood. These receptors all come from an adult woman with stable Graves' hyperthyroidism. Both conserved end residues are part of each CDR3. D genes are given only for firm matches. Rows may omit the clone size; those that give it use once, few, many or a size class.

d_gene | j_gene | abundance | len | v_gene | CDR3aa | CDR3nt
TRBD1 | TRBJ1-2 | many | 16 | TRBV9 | CASSTGQDIFRYGYTF | TGTGCCAGCAGCACCGGACAGGACATCTTTAGATATGGCTACACCTTC
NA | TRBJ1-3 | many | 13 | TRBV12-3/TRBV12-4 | CASSLREGYTIYF | TGTGCCAGCAGTTTACGGGAAGGGTACACCATATATTTT
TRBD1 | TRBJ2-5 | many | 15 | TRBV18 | CASSLTRTGGETQYF | TGTGCCAGCTCACTTACGCGGACAGGGGGAGAGACCCAGTACTTC
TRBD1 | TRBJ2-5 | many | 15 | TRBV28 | CASSLSGRGPETQYF | TGTGCCAGCAGTTTATCGGGCAGGGGGCCAGAGACCCAGTACTTC
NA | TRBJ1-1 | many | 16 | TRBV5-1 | CASSLRDGRTNTEAFF | TGCGCCAGCAGCTTGAGGGACGGGCGGACGAACACTGAAGCTTTCTTT
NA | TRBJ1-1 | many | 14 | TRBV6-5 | CATQRGGSNTEAFF | TGTGCCACCCAACGTGGAGGTTCTAACACTGAAGCTTTCTTT
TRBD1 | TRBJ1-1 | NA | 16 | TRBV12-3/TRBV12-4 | CASSPFPGQSDTEAFF | TGTGCCAGCAGTCCCTTCCCGGGACAGTCCGACACTGAAGCTTTCTTT
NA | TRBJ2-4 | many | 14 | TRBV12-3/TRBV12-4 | CASSDSAFPNIQYF | TGTGCCAGCAGCGATTCCGCGTTTCCCAACATTCAGTACTTC
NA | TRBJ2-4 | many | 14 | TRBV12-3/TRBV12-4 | CAGLLPGLENIKYF | TGTGCCGGCCTCCTGCCAGGGTTAGAAAACATTAAGTACTTC
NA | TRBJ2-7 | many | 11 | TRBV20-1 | CSVKGPYEQYF | TGCAGTGTAAAGGGGCCCTACGAGCAGTACTTC
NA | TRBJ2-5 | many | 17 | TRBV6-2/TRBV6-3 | CASRLLAGAESGETQYF | TGTGCCAGCAGACTATTAGCAGGAGCGGAGAGCGGAGAGACCCAGTACTTC
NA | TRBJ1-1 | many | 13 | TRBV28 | CASSSVPWTEAFF | TGTGCCAGCAGTTCAGTACCGTGGACTGAAGCTTTCTTT
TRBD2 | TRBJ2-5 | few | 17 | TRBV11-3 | CASSLGVGAGEYETQYF | TGTGCCAGCAGCTTAGGCGTTGGAGCGGGAGAATATGAGACCCAGTACTTC
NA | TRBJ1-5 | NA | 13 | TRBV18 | CASSLLQDQPQHF | TGTGCCAGCTCACTACTACAGGATCAGCCCCAGCATTTT
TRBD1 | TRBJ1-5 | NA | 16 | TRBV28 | CASRPSRTGFSQPQHF | TGTGCCAGCAGGCCGTCACGGACAGGGTTTTCTCAGCCCCAGCATTTT
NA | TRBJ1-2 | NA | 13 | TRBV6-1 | CASSVQPQGGYTF | TGTGCCAGCAGTGTCCAGCCCCAGGGGGGCTACACCTTC
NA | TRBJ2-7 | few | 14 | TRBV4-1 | CASSDRDDSYEQYF | TGCGCCAGCAGTGACCGGGACGACTCCTACGAGCAGTACTTC
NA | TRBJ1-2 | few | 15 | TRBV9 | CASSPRPAGNYGYTF | TGTGCCAGCAGCCCAAGACCGGCAGGGAACTATGGCTACACCTTC
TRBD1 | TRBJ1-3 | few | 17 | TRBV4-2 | CASSPGPQGVPGNTIYF | TGTGCCAGCAGCCCGGGCCCTCAGGGGGTACCTGGAAACACCATATATTTT
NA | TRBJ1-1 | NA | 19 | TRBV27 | CASSLYPPFMDMANTDAFF | TGTGCCAGCAGTTTATACCCTCCATTCATGGACATGGCAAACACTGATGCTTTCTTT
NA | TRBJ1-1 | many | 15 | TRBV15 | CATSRDQSLGTEAFF | TGTGCCACCAGCAGAGACCAATCGCTGGGCACTGAAGCTTTCTTT
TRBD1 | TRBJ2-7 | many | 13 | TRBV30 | CAWSVGRGREQYF | TGTGCCTGGAGTGTTGGCAGGGGGCGGGAGCAGTACTTC
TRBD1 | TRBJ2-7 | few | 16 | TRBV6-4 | CASSDPGQGALSEQYF | TGTGCCAGCAGTGACCCGGGACAGGGGGCGCTGAGCGAGCAGTACTTC
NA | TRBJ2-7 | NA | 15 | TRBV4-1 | CASSQDRTKSYEQYF | TGCGCCAGCAGCCAAGATCGTACAAAATCGTACGAGCAGTACTTC
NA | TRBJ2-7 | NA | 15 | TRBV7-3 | CASRISGTGLFEQYF | TGTGCCAGCAGGATATCCGGGACGGGGCTTTTCGAGCAGTACTTC
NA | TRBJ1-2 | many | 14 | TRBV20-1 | CSASPPGATYGYTF | TGCAGTGCTAGCCCCCCGGGAGCAACCTATGGCTACACCTTC
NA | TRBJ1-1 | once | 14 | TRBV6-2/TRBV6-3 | CASSYLSLNTEAFF | TGTGCCAGCAGTTACTTGTCGTTGAACACTGAAGCTTTCTTT
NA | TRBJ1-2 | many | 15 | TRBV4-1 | CASSQEDRSYYGYTF | TGCGCCAGCAGCCAAGAAGACAGGTCCTACTATGGCTACACCTTC
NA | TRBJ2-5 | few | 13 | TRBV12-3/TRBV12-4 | CASSFRGQETQYF | TGTGCCAGCAGTTTCCGGGGGCAAGAGACCCAGTACTTC
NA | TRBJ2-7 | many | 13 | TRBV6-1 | CASSISGSYEQYF | TGTGCCAGCAGTATCAGTGGCTCCTACGAGCAGTACTTC
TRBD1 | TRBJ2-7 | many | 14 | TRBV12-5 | CASGGGQGAYEQYF | TGTGCTAGTGGGGGCGGACAGGGGGCTTACGAGCAGTACTTC
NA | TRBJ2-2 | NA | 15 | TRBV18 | CASSPQTGNTGELFF | TGTGCCAGCTCACCACAGACAGGGAACACCGGGGAGCTGTTTTTT
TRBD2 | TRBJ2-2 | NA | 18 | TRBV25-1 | CASSPHTGTSGRAGELFF | TGTGCCAGCAGTCCCCATACCGGGACTAGCGGGAGGGCCGGGGAGCTGTTTTTT
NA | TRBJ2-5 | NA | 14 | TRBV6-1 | CASSKQTREETQYF | TGTGCCAGCAGCAAACAGACAAGGGAGGAGACCCAGTACTTC
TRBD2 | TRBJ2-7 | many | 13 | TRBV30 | CAWNGLAGYEQYF | TGTGCCTGGAATGGACTAGCAGGTTACGAGCAGTACTTC
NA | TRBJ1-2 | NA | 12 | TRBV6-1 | CASINAGFGYTF | TGTGCCAGCATCAACGCAGGGTTTGGCTACACCTTC
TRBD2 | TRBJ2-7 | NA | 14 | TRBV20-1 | CSARIGGGNYEQYF | TGCAGTGCTAGAATTGGCGGGGGAAACTACGAGCAGTACTTC
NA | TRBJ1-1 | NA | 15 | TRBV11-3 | CASSFAGTENTEAFF | TGTGCCAGCAGCTTCGCCGGGACTGAGAACACTGAAGCTTTCTTT
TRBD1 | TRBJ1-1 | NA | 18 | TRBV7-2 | CASSLAVGQGHERTEAFF | TGTGCCAGCAGCTTAGCAGTGGGACAGGGACATGAGCGCACTGAAGCTTTCTTT
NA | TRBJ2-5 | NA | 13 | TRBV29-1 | CSALLGGPETQYF | TGCAGCGCTCTACTAGGCGGTCCGGAGACCCAGTACTTC
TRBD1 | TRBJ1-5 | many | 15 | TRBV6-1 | CASKFGQESTQPQHF | TGTGCCAGCAAATTCGGACAGGAGTCAACCCAGCCCCAGCATTTT
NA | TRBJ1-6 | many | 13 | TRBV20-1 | CSAFLAISSPLHF | TGCAGTGCTTTTTTAGCGATAAGTTCACCCCTCCACTTT